This T cell receptor (beta chain) derives from a study of glioma-infiltrating T cells. Study at large: WHO grade II oligodendrogliomas or astrocytomas, plus non-recurrent WHO grade IV glioblastomas, were sampled. Study findings and constraints: Patients with low tissue-blood divergence carried a signature set of shared blood CDR3 motifs.

The iRepertoire nested amplicon-rescue multiplex PCR amplified TCR alpha and beta CDR3s from RNA. TCRdb reprocessed the multiplex PCR reads with MiXCR, giving one entry per CDR3 protein. The data show around 350,000 distinct CDR3 sequences, less than 50% seen once. CDR3 length equals 15 residues. Germline V gives CDR1 MRHNA, CDR2 SNTAGT. V gave up 6 bases and J gave up 8 bases; unmatched junction bases: 10. Remarks on this clonotype: The antigen is undetermined. A much bigger clone sits one base away, suggesting this may be a read error.

The chain is built from TRBV6-4 and TRBJ1-5, with 10 bases identical to TRBD1. Input material: glioma tissue, nonneoplastic brain tissue, or PBMCs (not recorded which). This TCR was recovered from a human donor with low-grade glioma or glioblastoma, undergoing nonglioma brain surgery, or in good health (not recorded which). The CDR3 DNA follows: TGTGCCAGCAGAGTACTGGGACAGGGGTACAAGCCCCAGCATTTT. Protein: CASRVLGQGYKPQHF.